One sample yielded the 10 T cell receptor beta chains listed below, sequenced in a study of PD-1 blockade in classical Hodgkin lymphoma. Time point reported: cycle 4 day 1 (C4D1), after 6 weeks of nivolumab. Each patient's relapse followed autologous stem cell transplantation, and brentuximab vedotin exposure varied. Investigators obtained CD8+ T cells from thawed PBMCs by magnetic negative selection. Method: immunoSEQ multiplex PCR; TCRdb's copy keeps in-frame clones and lacks some. The sample records roughly 2,300 clones, 61% being singletons. Sequencing used CD8+ T cells from blood, obtained before the fourth cycle of nivolumab. These receptors came from a human donor with classical Hodgkin lymphoma.

The chain is built from TRBV19 and TRBJ1-5, with D possibly matching TRBD1 (5 bases). With 1 base removed from V and 0 bases from J, the gap between germline ends came to 10 bases. CDR3 length: 16 amino acids. Germline V gene sequence: CDR1 LNHDA, CDR2 SQIVND (reference sequence). The CDR3 spells CASSIVGGYSNQPQHF. CDR3 DNA: TGTGCCAGTAGTATAGTTGGGGGATATAGCAATCAGCCCCAGCATTTT.

V usage is TRBV5-5 and J usage is TRBJ2-1; tentatively, D is TRBD2 (6 bases). V was clipped by 4 bases and J by 4 bases, with 15 bases between them. The germline CDR1 and CDR2 sequences are SGHKS and YYEKEE (reference sequence). The CDR3 is 15 residues long. The CDR3 loop is CASSPGLRTYNEQFF. The CDR3 DNA reads as TGTGCCAGCAGCCCCGGACTACGAACATACAATGAGCAGTTCTTC. Complete variable domain (other parts from reference TRBV5-5 and TRBJ2-1): DAGVTQSPTHLIKTRGQQVTLRCSPISGHKSVSWYQQVLGQGPQFIFQYYEKEERGRGNFPDRFSARQFPNYSSELNVNALLLGDSALYLCASSPGLRTYNEQFFGPGTRLTVL.

The rearrangement uses TRBV5-6 and TRBJ1-1; D ambiguous. CDR1 is SGHDT, CDR2 YYEEEE, per germline. V was pared by 2 bases and J by 11 bases, with 10 bases between. The CDR3 consists of 11 residues. CDR3 sequence (DNA): TGTGCCAGCAGCTTTGGCAACGACGCTTTCTTT. Translation: CASSFGNDAFF.

This chain uses TRBV11-2 with TRBJ2-7; D remains unclear. The CDR3 spans 13 residues. Deletions cut 0 bases from V and 0 bases from J, with 3 bases between. From germline, CDR1 is SGHAT and CDR2 FQNNGV. The CDR3 spells CASSLEDSYEQYV. CDR3 bases: TGTGCCAGCAGCTTAGAGGACTCCTACGAGCAGTACGTC.

The rearrangement joins TRBV6-1 to TRBJ2-6; unclear D gene. The germline V and J ends were trimmed by 3 bases and 0 bases, with 3 bases remaining between them. Germline V gene data show CDR1 as MNHNS and CDR2 as SASEGT. The CDR3 consists of 14 residues. The CDR3 loop reads CASSDNSGANVLTF. The CDR3 bases are TGTGCCAGCAGTGACAACTCTGGGGCCAACGTCCTGACTTTC.

J is TRBJ2-2 and V is TRBV11-2; no reliable D call. Germline loops: CDR1 SGHAT, CDR2 FQNNGV. Trimming left V 6 bases short and J 4 bases short, with 9 bases between. This CDR3 contains 13 residues. CDR3: CASRESLTGELFF. The CDR3 nucleotides are TGTGCCAGCAGAGAGTCACTCACCGGGGAGCTGTTTTTT.

This clone has more than one count but fewer than ten. The chain is built from TRBV7-9 and TRBJ1-5; D is possibly TRBD1 (6 bases). The ends were cut back, 1 base at V and 7 bases at J, with 14 bases in the middle. The length of the CDR3 is 15 residues. Germline V lookup: CDR1 SEHNR, CDR2 FQNEAQ (reference sequence). CDR3 amino acids: CASSLEGGLGQPQHF. CDR3 nucleotide sequence: TGTGCCAGCAGCTTAGAGGGGGGACTTGGACAGCCCCAGCATTTT.

The gene calls are TRBV7-8 and TRBJ2-7; TRBD1 agrees at 8 bases. Germline V gene data show CDR1 as SGHVS and CDR2 as FQNEAQ. J was trimmed by 2 bases and V by 2 bases; bases with no gene match: 5. The CDR3 runs 15 residues. The CDR3 sequence is CASSLRVTGAYEQYF. The CDR3 region has the DNA TGTGCCAGCAGCTTACGTGTGACAGGGGCCTACGAGCAGTACTTC.

This clone was seen a few times. DNA for the CDR3: TGCAGCGTTGTAGGAGAACTGTTTTTT. Protein: CSVVGELFF. The V gene is TRBV29-1, the J gene TRBJ1-4; D is unclear. V lost 4 bases and J lost 12, with 6 bases in between. The CDR3 sequence is 9 residues long. Germline CDR1 is SQVTM and CDR2 is ANQGSEA. Supplemented by reference TRBV29-1 and TRBJ1-4, the full variable domain reads SAVISQKPSRDICQRGTSLTIQCQVDSQVTMMFWYRQQPGQSLTLIATANQGSEATYESGFVIDKFPISRPNLTFSTLTVSNMSPEDSSIYLCSVVGELFFGSGTQLSVL.

V and J are TRBV2 and TRBJ2-6; D is undetermined. There are 16 residues in the CDR3. Trimming left V 3 bases short and J 0 bases short, with 9 bases between. Germline CDR1 SNHLY, CDR2 FYNNEI. The CDR3: CASSEVFVSGANVLTF. Here the CDR3 DNA reads TGTGCCAGCAGTGAGGTTTTTGTCTCTGGGGCCAACGTCCTGACTTTC. The variable domain in full, completed from reference TRBV2 and TRBJ2-6, reads EPEVTQTPSHQVTQMGQEVILRCVPISNHLYFYWYRQILGQKVEFLVSFYNNEISEKSEIFDDQFSVERPDGSNFTLKIRSTKLEDSAMYFCASSEVFVSGANVLTFGAGSRLTVL.